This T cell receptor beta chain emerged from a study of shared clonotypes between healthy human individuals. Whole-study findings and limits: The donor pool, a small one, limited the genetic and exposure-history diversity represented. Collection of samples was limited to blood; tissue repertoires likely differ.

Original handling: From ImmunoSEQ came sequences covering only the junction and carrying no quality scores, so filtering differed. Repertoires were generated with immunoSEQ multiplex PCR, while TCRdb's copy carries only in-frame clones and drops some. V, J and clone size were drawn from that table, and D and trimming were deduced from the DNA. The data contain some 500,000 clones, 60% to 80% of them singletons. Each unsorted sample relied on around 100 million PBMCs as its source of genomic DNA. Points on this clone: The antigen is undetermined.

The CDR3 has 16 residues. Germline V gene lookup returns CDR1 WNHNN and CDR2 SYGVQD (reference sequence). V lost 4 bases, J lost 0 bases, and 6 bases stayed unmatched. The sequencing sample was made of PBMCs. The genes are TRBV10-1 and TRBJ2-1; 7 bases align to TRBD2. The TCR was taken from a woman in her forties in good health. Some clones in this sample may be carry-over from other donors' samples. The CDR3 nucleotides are TGCGCCAGCAGTGGTAGCGGGTCAGGCTCCTACAATGAGCAGTTCTTC. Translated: CASSGSGSGSYNEQFF.